The following is a T cell receptor beta chain sequence with its context. Its antigen is currently unknown. This record belongs to a study of cytomegalovirus exposure and HLA in healthy donors. On the study more broadly: Within the Caucasian-associated ancestry cluster were roughly 81% of the roughly 400 genotyped donors. Notes on the study in general: Most TCR sequences showed up rarely, but some public TCRs showed up in many donors. After further analysis at a later stage, some 15,000 TCR beta sequences were associated with HLA alleles at 0.05 false discovery rate.

The PCR used 60 Vbeta and 13 Jbeta primers. In the authors' workflow: An analysis that came later counted 73 million or so unique TCR beta chains, approximately 11 million shared. Produced via immunoSEQ multiplex PCR; TCRdb's table is partial and in-frame only. V, J and clone size reflect that table, while D and trimming were determined from the DNA. The sample holds fewer than 200,000 clones, about 80% seen once. V was shortened by 0 bases and J by 1 base, with 10 bases between the two germline ends. The germline V gene encodes CDR1 SGDLS and CDR2 YYNGEE. The length of the CDR3 is 15 residues. The genes are TRBV9 and TRBJ2-5; D possibly corresponds to TRBD1 (5 bases). This TCR was recovered from a man aged 35-49 years in good health and CMV-seropositive. The specimen was PBMCs. The CDR3 protein is CASSVAQGSQETQYF. The CDR3 bases are TGTGCCAGCAGCGTAGCGCAGGGTTCCCAAGAGACCCAGTACTTC.